This T cell receptor (beta chain) originates from a study of T cells in Graves' hyperthyroidism and ophthalmopathy. Stability of Graves' hyperthyroidism was defined as absent ophthalmopathy progression within 18 months. For the diagnoses, clinical symptoms, serum thyroxine and TRAb, thyroid ultrasound and orbital computed tomography were used. Germline V gene data show CDR1 as SGHAT and CDR2 as FQNNGV. Trimming at V came to 6 bases and at J to 3 bases, leaving 9 bases not matched to a gene. The CDR3 runs to 15 residues. General study findings and limits: Peripheral blood also featured most of the thyroid clonotypes expanded above 0.001.

The TCR beta CDR3 regions underwent amplification using RNA transcripts as the source. The HTBI primer set served for first-round RT-PCR of the TCR CDR3. Via MiXCR, TCRdb re-called the multiplex PCR reads, giving one row per CDR3 protein. The sample includes fewer than 600,000 distinct CDR3 sequences, 14% seen only once; the top ten take roughly 13%. Comments on this clonotype: Its antigen is not known.

V and J are TRBV11-2 and TRBJ1-2, with 8 bases identical to TRBD1. The clonotype was recovered from a woman aged 40 to 50 with Graves' hyperthyroidism. The sample was blood. The CDR3 loop is CASRPRNRGDYGYTF. The CDR3 DNA is TGTGCCAGCAGACCTCGTAACAGGGGGGACTATGGCTACACCTTC.